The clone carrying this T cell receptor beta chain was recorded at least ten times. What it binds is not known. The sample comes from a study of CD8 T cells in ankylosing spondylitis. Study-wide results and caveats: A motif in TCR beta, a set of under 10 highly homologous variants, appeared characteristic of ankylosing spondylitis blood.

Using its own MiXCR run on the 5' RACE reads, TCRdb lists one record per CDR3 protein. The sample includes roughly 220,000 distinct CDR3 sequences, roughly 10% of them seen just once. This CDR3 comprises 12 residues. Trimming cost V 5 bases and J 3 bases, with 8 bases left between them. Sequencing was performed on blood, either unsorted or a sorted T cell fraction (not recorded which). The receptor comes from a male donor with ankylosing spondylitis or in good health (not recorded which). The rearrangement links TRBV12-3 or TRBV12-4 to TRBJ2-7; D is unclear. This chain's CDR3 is CASSPKGYEQYF. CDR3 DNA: TGTGCCAGCAGTCCGAAAGGCTACGAGCAGTACTTC.